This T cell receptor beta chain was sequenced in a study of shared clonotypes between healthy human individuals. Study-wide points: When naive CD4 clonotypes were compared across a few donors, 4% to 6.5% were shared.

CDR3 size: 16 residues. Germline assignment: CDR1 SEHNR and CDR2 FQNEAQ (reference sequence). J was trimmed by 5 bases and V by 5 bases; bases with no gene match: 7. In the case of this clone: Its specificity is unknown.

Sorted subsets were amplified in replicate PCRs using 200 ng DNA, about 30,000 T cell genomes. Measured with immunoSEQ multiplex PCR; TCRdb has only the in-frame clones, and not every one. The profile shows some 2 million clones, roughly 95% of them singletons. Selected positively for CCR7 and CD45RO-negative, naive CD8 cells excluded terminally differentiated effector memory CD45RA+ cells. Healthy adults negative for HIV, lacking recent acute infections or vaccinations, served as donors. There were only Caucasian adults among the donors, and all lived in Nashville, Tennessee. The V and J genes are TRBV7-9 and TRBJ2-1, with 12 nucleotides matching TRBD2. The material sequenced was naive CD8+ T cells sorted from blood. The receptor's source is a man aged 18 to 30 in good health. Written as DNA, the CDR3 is TGTGCCAGCAGCGACGGTACTAGCGGGAGGCACAATGAGCAGTTCTTC. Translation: CASSDGTSGRHNEQFF.